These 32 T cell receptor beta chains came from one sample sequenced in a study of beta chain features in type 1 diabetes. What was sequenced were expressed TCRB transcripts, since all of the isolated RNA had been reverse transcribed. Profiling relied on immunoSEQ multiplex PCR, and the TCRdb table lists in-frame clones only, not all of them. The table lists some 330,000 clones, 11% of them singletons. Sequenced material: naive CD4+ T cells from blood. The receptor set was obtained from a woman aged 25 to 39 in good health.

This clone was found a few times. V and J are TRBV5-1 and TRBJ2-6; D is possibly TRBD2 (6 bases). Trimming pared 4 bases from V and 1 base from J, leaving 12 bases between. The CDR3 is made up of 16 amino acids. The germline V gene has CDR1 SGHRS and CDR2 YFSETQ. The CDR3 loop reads CASSGGVASGANVLTF. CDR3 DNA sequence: TGCGCCAGCAGCGGCGGGGTCGCGTCTGGGGCCAACGTCCTGACTTTC. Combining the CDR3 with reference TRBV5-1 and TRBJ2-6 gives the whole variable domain KAGVTQTPRYLIKTRGQQVTLSCSPISGHRSVSWYQQTPGQGLQFLFEYFSETQRNKGNFPGRFSGRQFSNSRSEMNVSTLELGDSALYLCASSGGVASGANVLTFGAGSRLTVL.

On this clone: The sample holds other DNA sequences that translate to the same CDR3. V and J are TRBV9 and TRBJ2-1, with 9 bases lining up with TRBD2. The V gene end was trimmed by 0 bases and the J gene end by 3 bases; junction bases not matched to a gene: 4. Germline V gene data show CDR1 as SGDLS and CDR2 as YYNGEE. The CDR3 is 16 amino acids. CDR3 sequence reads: CASSVEGSGSYNEQFF. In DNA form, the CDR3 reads TGTGCCAGCAGCGTAGAGGGTAGCGGGAGCTACAATGAGCAGTTCTTC.

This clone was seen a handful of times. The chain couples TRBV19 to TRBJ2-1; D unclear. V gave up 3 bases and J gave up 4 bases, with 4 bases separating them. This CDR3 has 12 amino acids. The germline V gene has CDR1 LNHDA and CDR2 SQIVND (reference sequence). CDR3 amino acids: CASSIGYNEQFF. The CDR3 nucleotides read TGTGCCAGTAGTATCGGTTACAATGAGCAGTTCTTC.

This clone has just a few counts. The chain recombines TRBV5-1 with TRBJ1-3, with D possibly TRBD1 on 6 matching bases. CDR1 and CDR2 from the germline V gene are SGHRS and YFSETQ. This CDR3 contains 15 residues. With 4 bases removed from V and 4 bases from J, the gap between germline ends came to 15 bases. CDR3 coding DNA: TGCGCCAGCAGCCCCGCAGGGGAACCAGGAAACACCATATATTTT. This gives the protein CASSPAGEPGNTIYF.

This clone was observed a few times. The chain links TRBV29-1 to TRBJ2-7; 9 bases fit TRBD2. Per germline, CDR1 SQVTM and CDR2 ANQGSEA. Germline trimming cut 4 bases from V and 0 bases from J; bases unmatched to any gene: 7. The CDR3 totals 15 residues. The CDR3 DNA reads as TGCAGCGTTGGCCTGACTAGCGGATACTCCTACGAGCAGTACTTC. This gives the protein CSVGLTSGYSYEQYF.

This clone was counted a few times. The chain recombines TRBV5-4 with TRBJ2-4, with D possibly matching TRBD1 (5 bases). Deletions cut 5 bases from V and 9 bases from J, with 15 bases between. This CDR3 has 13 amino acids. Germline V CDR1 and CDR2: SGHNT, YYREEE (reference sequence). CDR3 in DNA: TGTGCCAGCAGTCATACAGGCCGGGCCATTCAGTACTTC. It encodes CASSHTGRAIQYF.

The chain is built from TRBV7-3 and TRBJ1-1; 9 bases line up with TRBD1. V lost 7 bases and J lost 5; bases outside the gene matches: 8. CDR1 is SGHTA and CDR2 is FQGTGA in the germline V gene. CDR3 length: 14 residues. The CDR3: CASTTGQGQTEAFF. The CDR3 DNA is TGTGCCAGCACCACCGGACAGGGGCAAACTGAAGCTTTCTTT. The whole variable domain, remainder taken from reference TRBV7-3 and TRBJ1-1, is GAGVSQTPSNKVTEKGKYVELRCDPISGHTALYWYRQSLGQGPEFLIYFQGTGAADDSGLPNDRFFAVRPEGSVSTLKIQRTERGDSAVYLCASTTGQGQTEAFFGQGTRLTVV.

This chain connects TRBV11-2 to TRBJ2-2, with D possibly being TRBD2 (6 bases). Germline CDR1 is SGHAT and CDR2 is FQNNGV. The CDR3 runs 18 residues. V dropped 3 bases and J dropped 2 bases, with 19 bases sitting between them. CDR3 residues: CASSLFQSGTYNTGELFF. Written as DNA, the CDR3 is TGTGCCAGCAGCTTGTTCCAATCCGGGACTTACAACACCGGGGAGCTGTTTTTT.

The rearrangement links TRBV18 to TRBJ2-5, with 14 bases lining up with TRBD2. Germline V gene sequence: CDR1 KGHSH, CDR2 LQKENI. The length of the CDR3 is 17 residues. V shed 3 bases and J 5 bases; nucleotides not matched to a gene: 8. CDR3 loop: CASSPGTSGRGRETQYF. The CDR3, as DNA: TGTGCCAGCTCACCTGGGACTAGCGGGAGAGGTCGGGAGACCCAGTACTTC.

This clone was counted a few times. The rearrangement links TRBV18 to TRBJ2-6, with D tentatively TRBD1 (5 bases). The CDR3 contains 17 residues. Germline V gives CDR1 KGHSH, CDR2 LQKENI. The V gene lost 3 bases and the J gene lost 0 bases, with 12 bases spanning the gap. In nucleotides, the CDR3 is TGTGCCAGCTCACCCCAGGGTTCTCTCTCTGGGGCCAACGTCCTGACTTTC. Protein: CASSPQGSLSGANVLTF.

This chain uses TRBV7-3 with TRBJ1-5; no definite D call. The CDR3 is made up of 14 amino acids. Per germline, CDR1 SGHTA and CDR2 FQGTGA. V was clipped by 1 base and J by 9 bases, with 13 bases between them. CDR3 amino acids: CASSLRAASWPQHF. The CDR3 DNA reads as TGTGCCAGCAGCTTAAGGGCAGCCTCCTGGCCCCAGCATTTT.

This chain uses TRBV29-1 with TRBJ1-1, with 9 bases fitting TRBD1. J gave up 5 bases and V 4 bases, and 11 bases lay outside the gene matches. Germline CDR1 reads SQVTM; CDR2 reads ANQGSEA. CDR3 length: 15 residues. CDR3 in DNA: TGCAGCGTTGGAGGGCCCGACAGGGGGACAACTGAAGCTTTCTTT. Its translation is CSVGGPDRGTTEAFF.

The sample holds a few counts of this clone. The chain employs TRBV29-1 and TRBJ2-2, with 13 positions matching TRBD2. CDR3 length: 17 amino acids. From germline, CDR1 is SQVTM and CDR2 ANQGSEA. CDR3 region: CTNPGLAGLANTGELFF. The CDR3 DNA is TGCACCAACCCGGGACTAGCGGGACTCGCGAACACCGGGGAGCTGTTTTTT.

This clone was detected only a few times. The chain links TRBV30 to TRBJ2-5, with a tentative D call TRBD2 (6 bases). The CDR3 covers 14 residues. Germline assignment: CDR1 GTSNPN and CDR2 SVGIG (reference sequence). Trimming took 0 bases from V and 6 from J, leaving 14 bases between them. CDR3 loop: CAWSVLVGGKTQYF. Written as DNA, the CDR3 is TGTGCCTGGAGTGTACTGGTGGGAGGAAAGACCCAGTACTTC. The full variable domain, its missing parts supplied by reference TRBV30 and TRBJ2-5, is SQTIHQWPATLVQPVGSPLSLECTVEGTSNPNLYWYRQAAGRGLQLLFYSVGIGQISSEVPQNLSASRPQDRQFILSSKKLLLSDSGFYLCAWSVLVGGKTQYFGPGTRLLVL.

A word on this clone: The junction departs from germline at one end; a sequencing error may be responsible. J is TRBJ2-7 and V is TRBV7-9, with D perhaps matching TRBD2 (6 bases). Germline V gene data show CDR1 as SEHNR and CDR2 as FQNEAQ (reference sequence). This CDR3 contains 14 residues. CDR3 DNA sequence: TGTGCCAGCAGCTTAGCAGGCGGGGCTAGCGTTCACTTCTTC. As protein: CASSLAGGASVHFF.

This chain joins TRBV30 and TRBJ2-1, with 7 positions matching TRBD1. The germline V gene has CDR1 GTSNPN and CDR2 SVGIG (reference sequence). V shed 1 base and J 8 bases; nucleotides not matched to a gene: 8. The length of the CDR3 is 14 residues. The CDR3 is CAWSDRGHRDEQFF. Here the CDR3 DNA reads TGTGCCTGGAGTGACAGGGGCCATCGGGATGAGCAGTTCTTC. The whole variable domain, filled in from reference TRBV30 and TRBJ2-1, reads SQTIHQWPATLVQPVGSPLSLECTVEGTSNPNLYWYRQAAGRGLQLLFYSVGIGQISSEVPQNLSASRPQDRQFILSSKKLLLSDSGFYLCAWSDRGHRDEQFFGPGTRLTVL.

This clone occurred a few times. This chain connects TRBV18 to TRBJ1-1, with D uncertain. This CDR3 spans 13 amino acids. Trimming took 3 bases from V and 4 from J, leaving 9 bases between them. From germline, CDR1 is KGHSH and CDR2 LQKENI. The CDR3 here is CASSPTSSTEAFF. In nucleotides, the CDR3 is TGTGCCAGCTCACCGACATCGAGCACTGAAGCTTTCTTT.

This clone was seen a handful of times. The CDR3 region is CASSFGGSPDTQYF. CDR3 DNA: TGTGCCAGCAGTTTTGGGGGGTCCCCGGATACGCAGTATTTT. This chain links TRBV28 with TRBJ2-3; D might be TRBD2 (6 bases). This CDR3 contains 14 residues. The germline gives CDR1 MDHEN, CDR2 SYDVKM. V lost 3 bases and J 6 bases, leaving 13 bases between the germline ends.

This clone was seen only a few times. CDR3 nucleotides: TGTGCCAGCAGCTTAAACAGCCTATCCTACAATGAGCAGTTCTTC. Its protein is CASSLNSLSYNEQFF. The chain carries TRBV7-2 and TRBJ2-1, with no clear D. With 2 bases removed from V and 1 base from J, the gap between germline ends came to 9 bases. The CDR3 sequence is 15 residues long. CDR1 and CDR2 (germline): SGHTA, FQGNSA.

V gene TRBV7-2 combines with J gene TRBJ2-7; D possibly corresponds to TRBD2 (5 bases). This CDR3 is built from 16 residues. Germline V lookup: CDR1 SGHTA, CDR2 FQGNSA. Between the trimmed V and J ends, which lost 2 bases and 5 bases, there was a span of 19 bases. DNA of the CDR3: TGTGCCAGCAGCTTATTCGGGCTAGCTGAACGTCACGAGCAGTACTTC. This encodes CASSLFGLAERHEQYF. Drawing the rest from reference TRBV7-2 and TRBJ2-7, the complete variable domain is GAGVSQSPSNKVTEKGKDVELRCDPISGHTALYWYRQSLGQGLEFLIYFQGNSAPDKSGLPSDRFSAERTGGSVSTLTIQRTQQEDSAVYLCASSLFGLAERHEQYFGPGTRLTVT.

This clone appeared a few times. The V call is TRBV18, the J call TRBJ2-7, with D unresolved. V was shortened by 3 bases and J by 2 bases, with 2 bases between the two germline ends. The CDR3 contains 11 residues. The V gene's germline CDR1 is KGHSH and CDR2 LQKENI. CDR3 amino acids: CASSPAYEQYF. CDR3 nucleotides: TGTGCCAGCTCACCCGCCTACGAGCAGTACTTC.

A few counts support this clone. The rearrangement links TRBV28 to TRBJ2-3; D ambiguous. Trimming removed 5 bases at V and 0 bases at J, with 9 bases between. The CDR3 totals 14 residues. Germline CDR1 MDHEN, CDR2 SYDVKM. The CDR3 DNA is TGTGCCAGCAGTACTTGGTCGAGCACAGATACGCAGTATTTT. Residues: CASSTWSSTDTQYF.

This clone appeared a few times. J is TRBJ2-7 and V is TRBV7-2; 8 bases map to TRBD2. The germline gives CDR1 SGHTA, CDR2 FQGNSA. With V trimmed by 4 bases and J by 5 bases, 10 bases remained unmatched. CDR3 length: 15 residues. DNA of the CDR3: TGTGCCAGCAGCTCACCCCCCGGGAGGGGGGACGAGCAGTACTTC. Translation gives CASSSPPGRGDEQYF.

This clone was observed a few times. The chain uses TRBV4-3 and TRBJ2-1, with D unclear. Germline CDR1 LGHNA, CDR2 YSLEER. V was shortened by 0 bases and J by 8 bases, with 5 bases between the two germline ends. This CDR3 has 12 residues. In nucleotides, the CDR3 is TGCGCCAGCAGCCAAGATTGGCATGAGCAGTTCTTC. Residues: CASSQDWHEQFF.

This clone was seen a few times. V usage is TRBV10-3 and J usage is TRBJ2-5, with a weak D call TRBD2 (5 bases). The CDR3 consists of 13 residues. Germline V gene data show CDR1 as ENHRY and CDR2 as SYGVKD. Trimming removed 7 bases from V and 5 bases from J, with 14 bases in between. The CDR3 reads CAINGGTGETQYF. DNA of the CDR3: TGTGCCATCAACGGAGGCACGGGTGAGACCCAGTACTTC.

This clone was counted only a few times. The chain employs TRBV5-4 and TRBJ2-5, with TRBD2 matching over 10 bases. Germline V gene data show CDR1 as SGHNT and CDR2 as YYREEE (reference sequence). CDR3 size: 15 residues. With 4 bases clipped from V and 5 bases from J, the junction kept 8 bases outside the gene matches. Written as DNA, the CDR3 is TGTGCCAGCAGCGGTGGGGGAGCGGGAGGGGAGACCCAGTACTTC. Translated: CASSGGGAGGETQYF.

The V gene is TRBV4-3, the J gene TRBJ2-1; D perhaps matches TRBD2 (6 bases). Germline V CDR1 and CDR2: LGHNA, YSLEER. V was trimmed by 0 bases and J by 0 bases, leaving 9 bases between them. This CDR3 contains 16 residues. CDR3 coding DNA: TGCGCCAGCAGCCAAGATAGCGGTTACTCCTACAATGAGCAGTTCTTC. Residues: CASSQDSGYSYNEQFF.

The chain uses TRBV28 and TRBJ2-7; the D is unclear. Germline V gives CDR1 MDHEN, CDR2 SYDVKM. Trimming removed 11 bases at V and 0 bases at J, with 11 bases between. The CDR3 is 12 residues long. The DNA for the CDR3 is TGTGCCCTAGGATCAGTCTCCTACGAGCAGTACTTC. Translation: CALGSVSYEQYF.

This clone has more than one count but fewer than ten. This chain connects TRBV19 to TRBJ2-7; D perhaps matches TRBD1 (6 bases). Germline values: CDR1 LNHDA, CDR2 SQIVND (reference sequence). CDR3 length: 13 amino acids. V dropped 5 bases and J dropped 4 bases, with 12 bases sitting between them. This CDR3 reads CASSSLQGYEQYF. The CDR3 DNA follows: TGTGCCAGTAGTTCCTTACAGGGATACGAGCAGTACTTC.

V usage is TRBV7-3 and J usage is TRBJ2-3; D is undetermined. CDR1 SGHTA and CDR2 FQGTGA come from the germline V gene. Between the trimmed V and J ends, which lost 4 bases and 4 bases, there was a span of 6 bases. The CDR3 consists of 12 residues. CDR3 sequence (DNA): TGTGCCAGCAGCTCCCTAGCAGATACGCAGTATTTT. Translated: CASSSLADTQYF.

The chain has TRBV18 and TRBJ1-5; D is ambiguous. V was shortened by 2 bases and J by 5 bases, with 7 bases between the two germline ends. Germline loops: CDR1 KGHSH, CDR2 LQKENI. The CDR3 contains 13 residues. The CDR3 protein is CASSPEEHQPQHF. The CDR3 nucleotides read TGTGCCAGCTCACCAGAGGAGCATCAGCCCCAGCATTTT.

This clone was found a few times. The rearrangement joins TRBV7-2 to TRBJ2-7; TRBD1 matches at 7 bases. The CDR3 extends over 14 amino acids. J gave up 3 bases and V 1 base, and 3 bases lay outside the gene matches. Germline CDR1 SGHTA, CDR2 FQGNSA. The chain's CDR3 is CASSLEGTVYEQYF. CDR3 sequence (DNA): TGTGCCAGCAGCTTAGAGGGGACAGTCTACGAGCAGTACTTC.